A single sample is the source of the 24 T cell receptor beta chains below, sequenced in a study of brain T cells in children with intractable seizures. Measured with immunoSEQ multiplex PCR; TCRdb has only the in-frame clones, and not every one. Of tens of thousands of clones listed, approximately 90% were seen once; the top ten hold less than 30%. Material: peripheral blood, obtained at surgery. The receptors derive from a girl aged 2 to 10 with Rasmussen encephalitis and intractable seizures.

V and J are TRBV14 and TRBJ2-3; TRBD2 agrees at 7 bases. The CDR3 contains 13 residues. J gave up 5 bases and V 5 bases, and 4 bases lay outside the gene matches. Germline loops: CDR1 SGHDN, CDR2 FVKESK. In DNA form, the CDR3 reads TGTGCCAGCAGCTCAGGCGGGAGAGATACGCAGTATTTT. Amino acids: CASSSGGRDTQYF. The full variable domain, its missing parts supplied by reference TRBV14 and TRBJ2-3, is EAGVTQFPSHSVIEKGQTVTLRCDPISGHDNLYWYRRVMGKEIKFLLHFVKESKQDESGMPNNRFLAERTGGTYSTLKVQPAELEDSGVYFCASSSGGRDTQYFGPGTRLTVL.

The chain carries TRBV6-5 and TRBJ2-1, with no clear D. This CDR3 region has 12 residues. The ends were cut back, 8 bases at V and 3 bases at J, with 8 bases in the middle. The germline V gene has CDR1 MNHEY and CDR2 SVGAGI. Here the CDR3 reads CASQIYYNEQFF. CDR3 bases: TGTGCCAGCCAGATTTACTACAATGAGCAGTTCTTC.

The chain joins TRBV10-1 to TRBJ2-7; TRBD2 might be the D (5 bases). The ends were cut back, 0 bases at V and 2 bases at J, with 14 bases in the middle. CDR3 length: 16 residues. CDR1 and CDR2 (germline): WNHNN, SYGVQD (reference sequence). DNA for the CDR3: TGCGCCAGCAGTGAGTCTAAGAGGGTGCCCCCCTACGAGCAGTACTTC. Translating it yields CASSESKRVPPYEQYF.

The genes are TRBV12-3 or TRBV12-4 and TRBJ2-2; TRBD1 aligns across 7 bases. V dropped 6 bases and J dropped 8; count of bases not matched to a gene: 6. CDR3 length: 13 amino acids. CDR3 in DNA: TGTGCCAGCAGCCCGACAGGGCGTGGGGAGCTGTTTTTT. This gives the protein CASSPTGRGELFF.

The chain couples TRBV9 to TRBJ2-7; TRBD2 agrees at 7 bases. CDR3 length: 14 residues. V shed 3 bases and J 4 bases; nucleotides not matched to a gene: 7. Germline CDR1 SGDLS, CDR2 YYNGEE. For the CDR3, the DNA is TGTGCCAGCAGCGAGCGGGACGGTAGATACGAGCAGTACTTC. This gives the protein CASSERDGRYEQYF.

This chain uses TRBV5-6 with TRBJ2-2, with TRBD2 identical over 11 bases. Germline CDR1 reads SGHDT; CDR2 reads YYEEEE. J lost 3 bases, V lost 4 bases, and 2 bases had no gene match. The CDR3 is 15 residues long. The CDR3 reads CASSVAGGYTGELFF. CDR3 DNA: TGTGCCAGCAGCGTAGCGGGAGGGTACACCGGGGAGCTGTTTTTT.

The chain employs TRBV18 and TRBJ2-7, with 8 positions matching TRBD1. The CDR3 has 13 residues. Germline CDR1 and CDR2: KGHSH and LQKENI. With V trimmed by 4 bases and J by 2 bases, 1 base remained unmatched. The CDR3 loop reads CASSQDRAYEQYF. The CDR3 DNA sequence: TGTGCCAGCTCACAGGACAGGGCCTACGAGCAGTACTTC. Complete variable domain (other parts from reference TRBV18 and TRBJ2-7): NAGVMQNPRHLVRRRGQEARLRCSPMKGHSHVYWYRQLPEEGLKFMVYLQKENIIDESGMPKERFSAEFPKEGPSILRIQQVVRGDSAAYFCASSQDRAYEQYFGPGTRLTVT.

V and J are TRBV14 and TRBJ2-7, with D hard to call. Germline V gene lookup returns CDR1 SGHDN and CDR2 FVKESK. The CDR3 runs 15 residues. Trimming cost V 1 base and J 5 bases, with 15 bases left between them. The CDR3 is CASSQGLHVAHEQYF. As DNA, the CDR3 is TGTGCCAGCAGCCAAGGATTGCATGTTGCCCACGAGCAGTACTTC.

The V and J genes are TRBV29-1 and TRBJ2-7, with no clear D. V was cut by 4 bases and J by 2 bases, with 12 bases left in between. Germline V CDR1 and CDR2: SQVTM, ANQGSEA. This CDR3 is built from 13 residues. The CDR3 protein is CSVGSIFTYEQYF. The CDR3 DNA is TGCAGCGTTGGGTCAATTTTTACCTACGAGCAGTACTTC.

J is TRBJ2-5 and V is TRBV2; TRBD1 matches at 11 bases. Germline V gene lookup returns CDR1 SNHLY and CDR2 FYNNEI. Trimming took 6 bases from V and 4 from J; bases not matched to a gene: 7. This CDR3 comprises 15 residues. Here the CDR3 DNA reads TGTGCCAGCAGACCCTCGGACAGGGGGCGAGAGACCCAGTACTTC. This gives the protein CASRPSDRGRETQYF. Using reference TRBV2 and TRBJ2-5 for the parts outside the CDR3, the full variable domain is EPEVTQTPSHQVTQMGQEVILRCVPISNHLYFYWYRQILGQKVEFLVSFYNNEISEKSEIFDDQFSVERPDGSNFTLKIRSTKLEDSAMYFCASRPSDRGRETQYFGPGTRLLVL.

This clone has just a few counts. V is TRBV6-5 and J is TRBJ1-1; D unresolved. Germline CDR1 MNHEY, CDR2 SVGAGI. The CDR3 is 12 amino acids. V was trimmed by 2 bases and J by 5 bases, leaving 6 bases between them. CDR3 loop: CASSYLGTEAFF. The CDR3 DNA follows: TGTGCCAGCAGTTACCTGGGGACTGAAGCTTTCTTT.

The CDR3 DNA is TGCAGCGTTGACTTCGTGGGGGGACAGGGTAGTAATGAGCAGTTCTTC. Translation: CSVDFVGGQGSNEQFF. V is TRBV29-1 and J is TRBJ2-1; the match to TRBD1 covers 9 bases. The CDR3 loop spans 16 amino acids. CDR1 and CDR2 from the germline V gene are SQVTM and ANQGSEA. J lost 7 bases, V lost 3 bases, and 13 bases had no gene match.

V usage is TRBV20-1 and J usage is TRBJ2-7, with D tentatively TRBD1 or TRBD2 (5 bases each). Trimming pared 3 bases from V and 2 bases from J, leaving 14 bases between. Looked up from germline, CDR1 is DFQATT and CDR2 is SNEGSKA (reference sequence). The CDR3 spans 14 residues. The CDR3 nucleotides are TGCAGTGCTAGTGTCGGGACGGGGACCTACGAGCAGTACTTC. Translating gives CSASVGTGTYEQYF.

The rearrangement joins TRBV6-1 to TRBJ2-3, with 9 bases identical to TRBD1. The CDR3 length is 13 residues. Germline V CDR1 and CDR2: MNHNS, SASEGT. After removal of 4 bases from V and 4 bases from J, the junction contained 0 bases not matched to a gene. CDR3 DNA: TGTGCCAGCAGTGGACAGGGGGCAGATACGCAGTATTTT. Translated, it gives CASSGQGADTQYF.

This CDR3 is CASSPGSLAEKEQFF. CDR3 sequence (DNA): TGTGCCAGCAGCCCGGGGTCCCTAGCGGAGAAAGAGCAGTTCTTC. This sequence joins TRBV7-9 and TRBJ2-1; TRBD2 aligns across 7 bases. Per the germline V gene, CDR1 is SEHNR and CDR2 is FQNEAQ (reference sequence). The CDR3 contains 15 residues. With V trimmed by 5 bases and J by 10 bases, 14 bases remained unmatched.

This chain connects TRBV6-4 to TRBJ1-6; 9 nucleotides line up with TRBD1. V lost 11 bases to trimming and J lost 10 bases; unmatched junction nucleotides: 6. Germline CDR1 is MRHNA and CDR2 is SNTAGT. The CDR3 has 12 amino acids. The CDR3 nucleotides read TGTGCCGGTCGGGACAGGGAATCACCCCTCCACTTT. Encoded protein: CAGRDRESPLHF.

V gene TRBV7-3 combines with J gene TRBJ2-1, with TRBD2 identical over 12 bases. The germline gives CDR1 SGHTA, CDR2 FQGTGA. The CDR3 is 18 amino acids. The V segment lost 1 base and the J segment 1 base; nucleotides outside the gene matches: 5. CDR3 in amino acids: CASSLRLAGEYSYNEQFF. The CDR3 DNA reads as TGTGCCAGCAGCTTAAGACTAGCGGGGGAATATTCCTACAATGAGCAGTTCTTC.

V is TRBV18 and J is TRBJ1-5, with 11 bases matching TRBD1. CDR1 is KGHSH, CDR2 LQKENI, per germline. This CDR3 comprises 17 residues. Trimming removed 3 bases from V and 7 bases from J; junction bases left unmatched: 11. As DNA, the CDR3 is TGTGCCAGCTCACCTCGGACAGGGGGCGCGATTTTCCAGCCCCAGCATTTT. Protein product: CASSPRTGGAIFQPQHF.

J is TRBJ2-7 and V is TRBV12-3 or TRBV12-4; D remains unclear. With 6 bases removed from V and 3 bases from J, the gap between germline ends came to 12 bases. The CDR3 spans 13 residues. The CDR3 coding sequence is TGTGCCAGCAGCGCCGGGTTTCACTACGAGCAGTACTTC. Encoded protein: CASSAGFHYEQYF.

The CDR3 loop reads CASSPSMAVDMNTEAFF. CDR3 coding DNA: TGTGCCAGCTCACCATCGATGGCAGTTGACATGAACACTGAAGCTTTCTTT. The chain links TRBV18 to TRBJ1-1; D not resolved. CDR3 length: 17 residues. The V gene lost 2 bases and the J gene lost 0 bases, with 16 bases spanning the gap. CDR1 is KGHSH and CDR2 is LQKENI in the germline V gene. Based on the CDR3 plus reference TRBV18 and TRBJ1-1, the full variable domain is NAGVMQNPRHLVRRRGQEARLRCSPMKGHSHVYWYRQLPEEGLKFMVYLQKENIIDESGMPKERFSAEFPKEGPSILRIQQVVRGDSAAYFCASSPSMAVDMNTEAFFGQGTRLTVV.

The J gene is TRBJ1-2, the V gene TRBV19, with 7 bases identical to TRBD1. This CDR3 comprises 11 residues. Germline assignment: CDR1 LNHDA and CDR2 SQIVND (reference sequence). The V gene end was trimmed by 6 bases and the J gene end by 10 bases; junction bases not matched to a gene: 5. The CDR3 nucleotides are TGTGCCAGTAGGGAAACAGGGGACTACACCTTC. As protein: CASRETGDYTF.

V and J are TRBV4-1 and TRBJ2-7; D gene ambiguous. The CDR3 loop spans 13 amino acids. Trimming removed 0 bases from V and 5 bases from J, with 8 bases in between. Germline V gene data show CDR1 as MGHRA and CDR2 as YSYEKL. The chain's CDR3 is CASSQDSVDEQYF. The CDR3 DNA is TGCGCCAGCAGCCAAGATTCAGTTGACGAGCAGTACTTC.

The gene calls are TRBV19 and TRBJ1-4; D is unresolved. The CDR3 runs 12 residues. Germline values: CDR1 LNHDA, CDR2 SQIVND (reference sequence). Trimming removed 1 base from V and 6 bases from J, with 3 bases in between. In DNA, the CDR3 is TGTGCCAGTAGTATAGGGTATGAAAAACTGTTTTTT. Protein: CASSIGYEKLFF.

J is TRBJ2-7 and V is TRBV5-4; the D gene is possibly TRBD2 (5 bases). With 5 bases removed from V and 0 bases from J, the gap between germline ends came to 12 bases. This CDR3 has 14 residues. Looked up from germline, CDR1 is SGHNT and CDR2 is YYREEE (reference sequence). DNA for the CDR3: TGTGCCAGCAGTTCCAAAGCGGACTCCTACGAGCAGTACTTC. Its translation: CASSSKADSYEQYF.